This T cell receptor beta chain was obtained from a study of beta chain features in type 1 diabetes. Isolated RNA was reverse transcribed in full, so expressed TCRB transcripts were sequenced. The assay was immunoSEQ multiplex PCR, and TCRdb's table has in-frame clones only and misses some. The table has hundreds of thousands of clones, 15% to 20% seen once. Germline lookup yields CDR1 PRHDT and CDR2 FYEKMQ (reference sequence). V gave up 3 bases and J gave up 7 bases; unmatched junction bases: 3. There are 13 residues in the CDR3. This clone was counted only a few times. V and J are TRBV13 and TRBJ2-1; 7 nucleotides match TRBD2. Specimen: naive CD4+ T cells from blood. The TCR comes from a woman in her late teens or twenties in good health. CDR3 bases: TGTGCCAGCAGCTTTCCGGGAGGAAATGAGCAGTTCTTC. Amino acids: CASSFPGGNEQFF.